The 18 T cell receptor beta chains below all came from one sample that was sequenced in a study of T cells in Graves' hyperthyroidism and ophthalmopathy. The CDR3 regions of TCR beta were amplified from RNA transcripts. First-round RT-PCR of the TCR CDR3 relied on the HTBI primer set. TCRdb itself ran the multiplex PCR reads through MiXCR, one entry per CDR3 protein. The data hold some 440,000 distinct CDR3 sequences, with 15% to 18% observed a single time. Sequencing was performed on blood. Receptors were obtained from a woman aged 18 to 35 with Graves' hyperthyroidism.

This clonotype was counted only a few times. CDR3 amino acids: CASSYSGRTNTGELFF. The CDR3 DNA reads as TGTGCCAGCAGCTATAGCGGGAGAACTAACACCGGGGAGCTGTTTTTT. The chain is built from TRBV5-5 and TRBJ2-2; 9 bases agree with TRBD2. This CDR3 contains 16 residues. Germline V gene sequence: CDR1 SGHKS, CDR2 YYEKEE (reference sequence). The trim removed 3 bases at V and 2 bases at J, leaving 5 bases unmatched.

As to this clonotype: This clone may be a read error of a much larger clone one base away. The chain couples TRBV20-1 to TRBJ2-7; 9 bases line up with TRBD2. J lost 5 bases, V lost 1 base, and 9 bases had no gene match. Germline V CDR1 and CDR2: DFQATT, SNEGSKA (reference sequence). The CDR3 runs 15 residues. The CDR3 sequence: CSARATFSGGHEQYF. The DNA for the CDR3 is TGCAGTGCTAGAGCCACCTTCAGCGGGGGGCACGAGCAGTACTTC.

This chain uses TRBV30 with TRBJ1-1, with D unclear. CDR1 is GTSNPN and CDR2 is SVGIG in the germline V gene (reference sequence). The CDR3 is 12 residues long. The ends were cut back, 7 bases at V and 2 bases at J, with 11 bases in the middle. CDR3 sequence (DNA): TGTGCCTCTAATGGGTTCAACACTGAAGCTTTCTTT. It is translated as CASNGFNTEAFF.

In its sample, this clonotype was seen many times. This chain joins TRBV10-3 and TRBJ1-6; D remains unclear. Germline lookup yields CDR1 ENHRY and CDR2 SYGVKD. CDR3 size: 15 residues. V was trimmed by 5 bases and J by 4 bases, leaving 12 bases between them. The CDR3 sequence: CAISTDPLYNSPLHF. In DNA, the CDR3 is TGTGCCATCAGTACAGACCCCCTTTATAATTCACCCCTCCACTTT.

The J gene is TRBJ1-2, the V gene TRBV4-1, with D possibly being TRBD1 (5 bases). Germline V lookup: CDR1 MGHRA, CDR2 YSYEKL. Between the trimmed V and J ends, which lost 1 base and 2 bases, there was a span of 11 bases. This CDR3 contains 15 residues. The CDR3 bases are TGCGCCAGCAGCCAAGTCTCAGGGCCCAACTATGGCTACACCTTC. Amino acids: CASSQVSGPNYGYTF.

This clonotype occurred a few times. V usage is TRBV6-1 and J usage is TRBJ2-7; D possibly corresponds to TRBD2 (5 bases). CDR1 is MNHNS and CDR2 is SASEGT in the germline V gene. This CDR3 is built from 13 residues. V was shortened by 7 bases and J by 7 bases, with 17 bases between the two germline ends. The CDR3 DNA is TGTGCCAGCACCCCCACGGGGAACCCAGAGCAGTACTTC. Residues: CASTPTGNPEQYF.

Ten or more counts support this clonotype. The rearrangement links TRBV19 to TRBJ1-2; D is unclear. CDR3 length: 15 amino acids. V gave up 6 bases and J gave up 0 bases, with 14 bases separating them. Germline V lookup: CDR1 LNHDA, CDR2 SQIVND (reference sequence). The CDR3 region has the DNA TGTGCCAGTAGCCGACCGTCAGGAGCTAACTATGGCTACACCTTC. Amino acids: CASSRPSGANYGYTF.

This clonotype was recorded many times. The chain links TRBV7-9 to TRBJ1-2, with TRBD1 identical over 9 bases. V lost 6 bases to trimming and J lost 4 bases; unmatched junction nucleotides: 9. CDR3 length: 15 amino acids. Germline assignment: CDR1 SEHNR and CDR2 FQNEAQ (reference sequence). The CDR3 DNA sequence: TGTGCCAGCAGTAGGGTACAGGGGGCTACCTATGGCTACACCTTC. Its protein is CASSRVQGATYGYTF.

At least ten counts were recorded for this clonotype. The V and J genes are TRBV19 and TRBJ2-2, with no clear D. The germline gives CDR1 LNHDA, CDR2 SQIVND (reference sequence). V shed 6 bases and J shed 3 bases, with 11 bases lying between them. This CDR3 is built from 14 residues. This CDR3 is CASRTGRDTGELFF. The CDR3 coding sequence is TGTGCCAGTAGGACGGGCCGAGACACCGGGGAGCTGTTTTTT. The whole variable domain, remainder taken from reference TRBV19 and TRBJ2-2, is DGGITQSPKYLFRKEGQNVTLSCEQNLNHDAMYWYRQDPGQGLRLIYYSQIVNDFQKGDIAEGYSVSREKKESFPLTVTSAQKNPTAFYLCASRTGRDTGELFFGEGSRLTVL.

This clonotype appeared a few times. This chain connects TRBV6-2 or TRBV6-3 to TRBJ2-1; no firm D call. The germline V and J ends were trimmed by 4 bases and 10 bases, with 11 bases remaining between them. This CDR3 region has 12 residues. The germline CDR1 and CDR2 sequences are MNHEY and SVGEGT. CDR3 residues: CASSWSALEQFF. The CDR3 DNA sequence: TGTGCCAGCAGTTGGTCAGCGCTCGAGCAGTTCTTC.

CDR3 in amino acids: CASSQNYWSSYEQYF. DNA for the CDR3: TGCGCCAGCAGCCAGAACTACTGGAGCTCCTACGAGCAGTACTTC. The rearrangement links TRBV4-1 to TRBJ2-7, with D unresolved. V was trimmed by 3 bases and J by 0 bases, leaving 12 bases between them. CDR1 MGHRA and CDR2 YSYEKL come from the germline V gene. The CDR3 has 15 amino acids.

This clonotype was seen many times. The genes are TRBV3-1 and TRBJ2-7; 11 bases align to TRBD2. Trimming took 1 base from V and 6 from J; bases not matched to a gene: 11. This CDR3 is built from 17 residues. CDR1 LGHDT and CDR2 YNNKEL come from the germline V gene (reference sequence). The CDR3 region has the DNA TGTGCCAGCAGCCAAGGCGGAGTAGCGGGAGGGGGGGGCGAGCAGTACTTC. This translates into CASSQGGVAGGGGEQYF.

This clonotype was seen many times. CDR3 coding DNA: TGTGCCAGTAGCCCATTGGGACAAAGCAATCAGCCCCAGCATTTT. Amino acid sequence: CASSPLGQSNQPQHF. This sequence joins TRBV19 and TRBJ1-5; perhaps TRBD1 as D (6 bases). Between the trimmed V and J ends, which lost 6 bases and 1 base, there was a span of 13 bases. The CDR3 is 15 residues long. Germline CDR1 reads LNHDA; CDR2 reads SQIVND (reference sequence).

The gene calls are TRBV28 and TRBJ2-1; 8 bases agree with TRBD2. Germline CDR1 reads MDHEN; CDR2 reads SYDVKM. This CDR3 region has 16 residues. Trimming removed 0 bases from V and 2 bases from J; junction bases left unmatched: 3. The CDR3 here is CASSLWAGGPYNEQFF. DNA for the CDR3: TGTGCCAGCAGTTTATGGGCGGGAGGACCCTACAATGAGCAGTTCTTC.

In this sample, this clonotype turned up many times. The chain joins TRBV7-9 to TRBJ2-1; TRBD1 or TRBD2 may be the D gene (6 bases each). Trimming removed 4 bases at V and 1 base at J, with 14 bases between. Germline CDR1 and CDR2: SEHNR and FQNEAQ (reference sequence). The CDR3 has 16 amino acids. The CDR3 coding sequence is TGTGCCAGCAGCTGGGGGGCCCGTGGGTCCTACAATGAGCAGTTCTTC. Translating it yields CASSWGARGSYNEQFF.

This clonotype was detected many times. The chain joins TRBV14 to TRBJ2-1; a weak D match, TRBD2 (6 bases). CDR3 length: 16 residues. V lost 1 base, J lost 2 bases, and 12 bases lay in between. CDR1 and CDR2 (germline): SGHDN, FVKESK. The CDR3 loop reads CASSQVAGTTYNEQFF. Written as DNA, the CDR3 is TGTGCCAGCAGCCAAGTTGCGGGGACCACCTACAATGAGCAGTTCTTC.

This clonotype has more than one count but fewer than ten. In DNA form, the CDR3 reads TGCGCCAGCAGCTTGGCGGGGGACAGGCGCTACGAGCAGTACTTC. This sequence encodes CASSLAGDRRYEQYF. The rearrangement links TRBV5-1 to TRBJ2-7; 8 nucleotides line up with TRBD1. J lost 3 bases, V lost 0 bases, and 5 bases had no gene match. This CDR3 is built from 15 residues. The germline V gene has CDR1 SGHRS and CDR2 YFSETQ.

This clonotype was seen many times. This sequence joins TRBV7-3 and TRBJ2-2, with 10 bases that match TRBD2. V lost 5 bases, J lost 5 bases, and 8 bases stayed unmatched. The CDR3 consists of 16 residues. Germline V gene lookup returns CDR1 SGHTA and CDR2 FQGTGA. The DNA of the CDR3 is TGTGCCAGCAGCCCCGGGACTAGCGTTTTGACCGGGGAGCTGTTTTTT. Translation gives CASSPGTSVLTGELFF.